This section outlines one T cell receptor beta chain sequence together with its context. Individuals drawn from some 25 US areas were about 18 to 95 years old. Cohorts were determined from participant-reported clinical history. In the original analysis: Amplification of reference gene primers was used by the study to estimate nucleated cell counts. Sequenced by immunoSEQ multiplex PCR; TCRdb stores in-frame clones only, minus some. V, J and clone size are taken as reported in that table, and D and trimming were inferred from the DNA itself. The sample records 270,000 or so clones, roughly 88% being singletons. These data are taken from a study of blood T cell repertoires in COVID-19. About the study: Sites in the United States, Italy and Spain provided acute and convalescent COVID-19 samples.

J lost 6 bases, V lost 3 bases, and 11 bases had no gene match. In germline, CDR1 is ENHRY, CDR2 SYGVKD. The CDR3 totals 17 residues. The rearrangement uses TRBV10-3 and TRBJ1-4; 9 bases match TRBD1. The origin of this receptor is a middle-aged woman with acute COVID-19. Sequenced sample: PBMCs or T cells enriched from blood (not recorded which). The CDR3 is CAISDVPGQGAYEKLFF. The CDR3 bases are TGTGCCATCAGTGACGTCCCGGGACAGGGCGCGTATGAAAAACTGTTTTTT.